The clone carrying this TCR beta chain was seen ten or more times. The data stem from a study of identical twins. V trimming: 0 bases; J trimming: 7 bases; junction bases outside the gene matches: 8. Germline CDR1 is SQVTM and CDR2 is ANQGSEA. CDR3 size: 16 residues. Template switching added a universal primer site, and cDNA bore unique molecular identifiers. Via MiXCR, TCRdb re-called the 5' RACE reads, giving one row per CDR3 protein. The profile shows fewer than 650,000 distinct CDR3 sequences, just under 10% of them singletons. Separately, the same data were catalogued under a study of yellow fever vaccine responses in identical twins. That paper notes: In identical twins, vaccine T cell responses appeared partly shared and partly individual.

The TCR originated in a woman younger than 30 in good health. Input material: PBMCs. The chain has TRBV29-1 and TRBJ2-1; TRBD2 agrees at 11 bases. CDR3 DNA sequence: TGCAGCGTTGAAGACTATACTAGCGGGAGTTTGAATGAGCAGTTCTTC. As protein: CSVEDYTSGSLNEQFF.